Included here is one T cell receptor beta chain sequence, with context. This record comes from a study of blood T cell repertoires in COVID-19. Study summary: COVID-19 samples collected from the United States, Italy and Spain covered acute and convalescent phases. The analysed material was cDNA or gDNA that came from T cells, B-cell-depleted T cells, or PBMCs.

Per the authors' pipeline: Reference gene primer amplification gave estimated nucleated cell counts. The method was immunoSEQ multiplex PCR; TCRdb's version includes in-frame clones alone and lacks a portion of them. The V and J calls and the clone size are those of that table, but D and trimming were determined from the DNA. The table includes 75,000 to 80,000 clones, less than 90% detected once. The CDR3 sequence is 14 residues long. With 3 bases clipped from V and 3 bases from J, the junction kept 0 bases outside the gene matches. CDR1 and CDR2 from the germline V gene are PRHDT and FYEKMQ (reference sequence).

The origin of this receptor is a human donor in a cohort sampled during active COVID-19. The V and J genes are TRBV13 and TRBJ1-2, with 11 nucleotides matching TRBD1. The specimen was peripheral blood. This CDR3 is CASSLGQGDYGYTF. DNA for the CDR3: TGTGCCAGCAGCTTGGGACAGGGGGACTATGGCTACACCTTC.